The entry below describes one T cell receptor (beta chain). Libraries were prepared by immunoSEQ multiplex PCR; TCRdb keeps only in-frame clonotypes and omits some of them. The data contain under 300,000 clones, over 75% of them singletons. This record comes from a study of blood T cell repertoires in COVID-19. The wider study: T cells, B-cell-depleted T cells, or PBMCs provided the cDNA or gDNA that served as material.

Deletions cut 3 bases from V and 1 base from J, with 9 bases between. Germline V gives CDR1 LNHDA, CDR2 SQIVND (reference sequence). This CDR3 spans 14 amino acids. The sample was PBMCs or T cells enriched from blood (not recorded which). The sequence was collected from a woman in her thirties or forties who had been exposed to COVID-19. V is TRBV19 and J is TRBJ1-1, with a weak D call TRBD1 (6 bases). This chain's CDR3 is CASSIRTENTEAFF. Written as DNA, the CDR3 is TGTGCCAGTAGTATCAGGACAGAGAACACTGAAGCTTTCTTT.